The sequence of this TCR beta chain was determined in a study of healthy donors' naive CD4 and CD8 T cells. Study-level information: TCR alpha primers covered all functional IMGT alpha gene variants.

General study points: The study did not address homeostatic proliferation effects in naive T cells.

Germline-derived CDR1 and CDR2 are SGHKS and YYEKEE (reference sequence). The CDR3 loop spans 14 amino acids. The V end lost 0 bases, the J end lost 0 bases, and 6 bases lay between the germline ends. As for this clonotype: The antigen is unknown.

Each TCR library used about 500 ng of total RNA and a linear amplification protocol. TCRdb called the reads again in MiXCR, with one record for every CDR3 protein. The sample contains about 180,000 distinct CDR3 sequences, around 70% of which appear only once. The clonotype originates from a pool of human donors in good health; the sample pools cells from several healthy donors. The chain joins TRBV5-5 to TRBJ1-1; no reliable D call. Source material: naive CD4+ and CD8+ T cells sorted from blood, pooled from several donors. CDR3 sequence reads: CASSLATLNTEAFF. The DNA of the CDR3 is TGTGCCAGCAGCTTGGCGACTTTGAACACTGAAGCTTTCTTT.